This T cell receptor (beta chain) was documented in a study of tumor and adjacent non-tumor tissue in lung cancer. Germline values: CDR1 SGHAT, CDR2 FQNNGV. V lost 1 base, J lost 2 bases, and 10 bases lay in between. The CDR3 is 15 residues long. Notes on the study in general: Top 100 clones took a larger repertoire share in normal lung.

To note about this clonotype: Its antigen is currently unknown.

A modified ARM-PCR protocol with three rounds of nested PCR amplified TCRbeta. In TCRdb, the multiplex PCR reads were re-called with MiXCR into one record per CDR3 protein. The sample includes about 110,000 distinct CDR3 sequences, about 64% seen only once; the top ten take around 17%. The template was RNA from unsorted bulk tissue. This non-tumor lung sample came from over 3 cm beyond the tumor edge. Donors were chemotherapy-naive, newly diagnosed lung cancer surgical patients in China, August–November 2014. Sequenced: distant non-tumor lung tissue. The TCR comes from a man aged 60 to 69 with non-small cell lung cancer. The chain employs TRBV11-2 and TRBJ2-3; weak D call: TRBD1 (5 bases). The CDR3 is CASSLGIGDTDTQYF. For the CDR3, the DNA is TGTGCCAGCAGCTTAGGGATAGGGGACACAGATACGCAGTATTTT.